These T cell receptor beta chains were read from a single sample in a study of blood T cells in healthy people across ages. TCRdb passed the 5' RACE reads through MiXCR, listing each CDR3 protein once. The sample has over 950,000 distinct CDR3 sequences, approximately 50% seen once; the top ten hold around 21%. Source material: blood. These receptors came from a woman in her sixties in good health. Each CDR3 is given with its conserved first and last residue. The order of the fields is J gene, clone size, V gene, D gene, CDR3 DNA, CDR3 protein. D genes are given only for firm matches. Not all rows give a size; the values are once, few, many and, for expanded clones, a class.

>TRBJ2-3|NA|TRBV12-3/TRBV12-4|TRBD2
TGTGCCAGCACCAGCCCCAACAGCGGGAGTACAGATACGCAGTATTTT
CASTSPNSGSTDTQYF
>TRBJ1-2|NA|TRBV4-2|NA
TGTGCCAGCAGCCAAGTAGATAAGGGCTACACCTTC
CASSQVDKGYTF
>TRBJ2-3|NA|TRBV2|NA
TGTGCCAGCAGTGGGCCCCTCGATACGCAGTATTTT
CASSGPLDTQYF
>TRBJ2-3|NA|TRBV29-1|TRBD2
TGCAGCGTTACTAGCGGGAGCACAGATACGCAGTATTTT
CSVTSGSTDTQYF
>TRBJ1-2|NA|TRBV4-1|TRBD1
TGCGCCAGCTCCCAACCTGGGACAGGTGACAGAGGCTACACCTTC
CASSQPGTGDRGYTF
>TRBJ2-7|NA|TRBV6-5|NA
TGTGCCAGCGCCCTACGCCGGTACTACGAGCAGTACTTC
CASALRRYYEQYF
>TRBJ2-1|NA|TRBV15|TRBD2
TGTGCCACCAGCAGAGGACTATTGTGGACTAGCGGGAGGGCACGGACTGAGCAGTTCTTC
CATSRGLLWTSGRARTEQFF
>TRBJ1-2|NA|TRBV20-1|TRBD1
TGCAGTGCTAGACGGGGACAGCCTGCTAGGGGCTACACCTTC
CSARRGQPARGYTF
>TRBJ2-2|NA|TRBV9|TRBD2
TGTGCCAGCAGCGTACAACCGGGGGGTTCGAACACCGGGGAGCTGTTTTTT
CASSVQPGGSNTGELFF
>TRBJ2-5|NA|TRBV6-6|NA
TGTGCCAGCAGTGCCCGACAGTACCAAGAGACCCAGTACTTC
CASSARQYQETQYF
>TRBJ1-1|NA|TRBV20-1|NA
TGCAGTGCTGGTACACTTACGGAAGCTTTCTTT
CSAGTLTEAFF
>TRBJ2-5|once|TRBV7-2|TRBD1
TGTGCCAGCAGCGGACTTGCAGGGGGCTGGGAGACCCAGTACTTC
CASSGLAGGWETQYF
>TRBJ1-2|few|TRBV27|NA
TGTGCCAGCAGCCCCCAGGGGCGTTTTAGGGGCTACACCTTC
CASSPQGRFRGYTF
>TRBJ2-1|few|TRBV29-1|NA
TGCAGCGTTAAGGCTTCAGCATACAATGAGCAGTTCTTC
CSVKASAYNEQFF
>TRBJ2-3|few|TRBV20-1|TRBD2
TGCAGTGCTAGAGATGGGAGGACTAGTTGGGGCACAGATACGCAGTATTTT
CSARDGRTSWGTDTQYF
>TRBJ2-7|NA|TRBV20-1|TRBD2
TGCAGTGCTAGGCCTCCGGGACTAGCCCTAAGCAACGAGCAGTACTTC
CSARPPGLALSNEQYF
>TRBJ2-7|NA|TRBV28|NA
TGTGCCAGCAGGACATATGGCTACGAGCAGTACTTC
CASRTYGYEQYF
>TRBJ2-3|few|TRBV12-3/TRBV12-4|NA
TGTGCCAGCAGCGACCTGGGCAGAGCGGGTTCTGATACGCAGTATTTT
CASSDLGRAGSDTQYF
>TRBJ1-4|NA|TRBV5-1|TRBD1
TGCGCCAGCAGCTCCGCAGGGGGCGAAAATGAAAAACTGTTTTTT
CASSSAGGENEKLFF
>TRBJ2-1|NA|TRBV24-1|NA
TGTGCCACCAGTGATTTGCGGGCAAATGAGCAGTTCTTC
CATSDLRANEQFF
>TRBJ2-7|NA|TRBV5-8|TRBD1
TGTGCCAGCAGCTTGGGGACAGGGACGAGGCACGAGCAGTACTTC
CASSLGTGTRHEQYF
>TRBJ2-3|NA|TRBV6-2/TRBV6-3|TRBD2
TGTGCCAGCAGTTACCTAGCGGCTAGCACAGATACGCAGTATTTT
CASSYLAASTDTQYF
>TRBJ2-2|NA|TRBV5-1|NA
TGCGCCAGCAGCTTGAGGACTCGTGGCACCGGGGAGCTGTTTTTT
CASSLRTRGTGELFF
>TRBJ1-2|few|TRBV12-3/TRBV12-4|TRBD1
TGTGCCAGCAGGGAAGGACAGGGCGGCTACACCTTC
CASREGQGGYTF
>TRBJ1-1|few|TRBV18|TRBD1
TGTGCCAGCTCACCCGTCCCGGGACAGGGATTGAACACTGAAGCTTTCTTT
CASSPVPGQGLNTEAFF
>TRBJ2-5|NA|TRBV5-5|NA
TGTGCCTGCCGAGAGGTAGCGGAGACCCAGTACTTC
CACREVAETQYF
>TRBJ2-1|NA|TRBV29-1|TRBD2
TGCAGCGCGGCGCTCGGGACTAGCGGGAGTAATGAGCAGTTCTTC
CSAALGTSGSNEQFF
>TRBJ2-1|NA|TRBV7-4|TRBD2
TGTGCCAGCAGCCCCCTAGCGGGAGGGCCGCATGAGCAGTTCTTC
CASSPLAGGPHEQFF
>TRBJ1-1|NA|TRBV20-1|NA
TGCAGTGCCCAGGACGCTAACACTGAAGCTTTCTTT
CSAQDANTEAFF
>TRBJ2-3|few|TRBV5-1|TRBD2
TGCGCCAGCAGCTCAAGACTAGCGGGAGGGGTAGCAGATACGCAGTATTTT
CASSSRLAGGVADTQYF
>TRBJ1-4|NA|TRBV6-6|TRBD1
TGTGCCAGCAGGTCCACAGGGGGCAACGAAAAACTGTTTTTT
CASRSTGGNEKLFF
>TRBJ1-2|NA|TRBV20-1|NA
TGCAGTGCTAGAGATGGACCGGGGGGAGCTAACTATGGCTACACCTTC
CSARDGPGGANYGYTF
>TRBJ2-6|few|TRBV7-9|NA
TGTGCCAGCAGTCTCGTTCAGGGACCCTCCACCGTCCTGACTTTC
CASSLVQGPSTVLTF
>TRBJ2-3|NA|TRBV20-1|TRBD2
TGCAGTGCCCTCCTAACTAGCGGGAGGGGACATACGCAGTATTTT
CSALLTSGRGHTQYF
>TRBJ2-7|NA|TRBV28|TRBD1
TGTGCCAGCAGTTTGGGACAGGCCGCGTACCACGAGCAGTACTTC
CASSLGQAAYHEQYF
>TRBJ1-5|NA|TRBV20-1|NA
TGCAGTGCTACAGGAAGACAGCGCGATCAGCCCCAGCATTTT
CSATGRQRDQPQHF
>TRBJ2-1|few|TRBV7-2|TRBD1
TGTGCCAGCAGTCGCCAGGGGGAGTTATACAATGAGCAGTTCTTC
CASSRQGELYNEQFF
>TRBJ2-5|NA|TRBV7-9|TRBD2
TGTGCCAGCAACTCGACTAGCGGGAAAGTCGTAGAGACCCAGTACTTC
CASNSTSGKVVETQYF
>TRBJ2-5|NA|TRBV10-3|TRBD2
TGTGCCATCAGAACCCTAGCGGAAGCGACCCAGTACTTC
CAIRTLAEATQYF
>TRBJ1-1|NA|TRBV28|NA
TGTGCCAGCCTACCGGCAAGCAAGAGTGAAGCTTTCTTT
CASLPASKSEAFF
>TRBJ2-5|NA|TRBV5-5|NA
TGTGCCAGCAGCTTATCGGTACCTCAAGAGACCCAGTACTTC
CASSLSVPQETQYF
>TRBJ2-1|few|TRBV12-3/TRBV12-4|NA
TGTGCCAGCAGAACCGGGATGGGGTATGAGCAGTTCTTC
CASRTGMGYEQFF
>TRBJ2-7|few|TRBV5-1|NA
TGCGCCAGCAGATTACAGTTCAGCTCCTACGAGCAGTACTTC
CASRLQFSSYEQYF
>TRBJ2-7|many|TRBV4-1|NA
TGCGCCAGCAGCCAAGATGGGAGTTACGAGCAGTACTTC
CASSQDGSYEQYF
>TRBJ2-1|NA|TRBV7-8|TRBD2
TGTGCCAGCAGCTCCAGGACTAGCGCTCAGTTCTTC
CASSSRTSAQFF
>TRBJ2-7|NA|TRBV20-1|NA
TGCAGTGCTAGAGGGTCGAGCTCCTACGAGCAGTACTTC
CSARGSSSYEQYF
>TRBJ2-7|few|TRBV10-3|NA
TGTGCCATACTCCGGGACTCGAGCTCCTACGAGCAGTACTTC
CAILRDSSSYEQYF
>TRBJ1-6|NA|TRBV12-3/TRBV12-4|NA
TGTGCCAGCAGTCCCTCTGCCCAGGAGTCACCCCTCCACTTT
CASSPSAQESPLHF
>TRBJ2-5|NA|TRBV10-3|TRBD1
TGTGCCATCAAAGACAGGGACCAAGAGACCCAGTACTTC
CAIKDRDQETQYF
>TRBJ2-1|NA|TRBV20-1|TRBD2
TGCAGTGGGTCTAGCGGGAGCAGCAACAATGAGCAGTTCTTC
CSGSSGSSNNEQFF
>TRBJ1-5|NA|TRBV6-5|NA
TGTGCCAGCAGTTACTCGATCTCTCAGCCCCAGCATTTT
CASSYSISQPQHF
>TRBJ2-1|many|TRBV29-1|NA
TGCAGCGTTGTGCAGGGCAGCTCCTACAATGAGCAGTTCTTC
CSVVQGSSYNEQFF
>TRBJ2-2|NA|TRBV6-5|NA
TGTGCCAGCAGTTATTATGGCCGACCCACGAACACCGGGGAGCTGTTTTTT
CASSYYGRPTNTGELFF
>TRBJ2-2|few|TRBV20-1|NA
TGCAGTGCTAGACGGGGGTCGAACACCGGGGAGCTGTTTTTT
CSARRGSNTGELFF
>TRBJ1-6|NA|TRBV12-3/TRBV12-4|TRBD1
TGTGCCAGCAGTTGGGGACAGGATAATTCACCCCTCCACTTT
CASSWGQDNSPLHF
>TRBJ2-5|NA|TRBV20-1|TRBD1
TGCAGTGCTTCCCAGACAGGGGGGGAAGAGACCCAGTACTTC
CSASQTGGEETQYF
>TRBJ1-3|NA|TRBV27|NA
TGTGCCAGCGGACCCCTTTTCGGTAGCTCTGGAAACACCATATATTTT
CASGPLFGSSGNTIYF
>TRBJ2-5|NA|TRBV20-1|NA
TGCAGTGCTAGAAGGGGTTTCTACAATGAGCAGTACTTC
CSARRGFYNEQYF
>TRBJ2-3|NA|TRBV7-2|TRBD2
TGTGCCAGCAGCTTAGCTAGCGGGAGGGGAGATACGCAGTATTTT
CASSLASGRGDTQYF
>TRBJ2-3|NA|TRBV28|NA
TGTGCCAGCAGGAGGCAGGGAAGGAGTACAGATACGCAGTATTTT
CASRRQGRSTDTQYF